These 25 T cell receptor beta chains originate from one sample sequenced in a study of shared clonotypes between healthy human individuals. The data were produced by immunoSEQ multiplex PCR, yet TCRdb's version contains in-frame clones alone and is incomplete. There are 2 million to 2.5 million clones in the sample; around 95% occur only once, and roughly 0.13% lies in the top ten. The sequencing sample was made of naive CD4+ T cells sorted from blood. Subset here: CD45RA+ positively selected. Receptors originate from a man between 18 and 29 years old in good health.

The CDR3 loop is CASSTLQGTYEQYF. The CDR3 bases are TGTGCCAGTAGTACTCTACAGGGAACCTACGAGCAGTACTTC. V and J are TRBV19 and TRBJ2-7, with D possibly matching TRBD1 (6 bases). The germline CDR1 and CDR2 sequences are LNHDA and SQIVND (reference sequence). The V end was cut by 4 bases, the J end by 2 bases, with 12 bases between. The CDR3 runs 14 residues.

Turning to this clone: In the same sample, other DNA sequences code for this CDR3. The rearrangement joins TRBV18 to TRBJ2-3; the D gene is possibly TRBD2 (5 bases). Germline CDR1 KGHSH, CDR2 LQKENI. This CDR3 region has 13 residues. The V end lost 3 bases, the J end lost 3 bases, and 7 bases lay between the germline ends. The CDR3 spells CASSPLATDTQYF. CDR3 bases: TGTGCCAGCTCACCCCTAGCAACAGATACGCAGTATTTT.

This sequence joins TRBV6-5 and TRBJ1-1; D not resolved. Between the trimmed V and J ends, which lost 0 bases and 0 bases, there was a span of 5 bases. This CDR3 spans 14 amino acids. Germline V gene sequence: CDR1 MNHEY, CDR2 SVGAGI. The CDR3 protein is CASSYSVLNTEAFF. The CDR3 DNA sequence: TGTGCCAGCAGTTACTCGGTCCTGAACACTGAAGCTTTCTTT.

The chain links TRBV9 to TRBJ1-4; no clear D gene. Trimming took off 0 bases at V and 4 bases at J, with 7 bases between the two ends. Looked up from germline, CDR1 is SGDLS and CDR2 is YYNGEE. The length of the CDR3 is 14 residues. DNA of the CDR3: TGTGCCAGCAGCGTAGCGATGGATAATGAAAAACTGTTTTTT. This translates into CASSVAMDNEKLFF.

This sequence joins TRBV6-1 and TRBJ2-1; 12 bases align to TRBD2. With 4 bases clipped from V and 5 bases from J, the junction kept 0 bases outside the gene matches. The CDR3 is made up of 14 amino acids. Germline CDR1 MNHNS, CDR2 SASEGT. The CDR3: CASSASGRDNEQFF. The DNA of the CDR3 is TGTGCCAGCAGTGCTAGCGGGAGGGACAATGAGCAGTTCTTC.

The chain has TRBV7-2 and TRBJ1-1; a possible D gene is TRBD1 (6 bases). Germline V lookup: CDR1 SGHTA, CDR2 FQGNSA. This CDR3 spans 15 amino acids. Trimming shortened V by 2 bases and J by 2 bases, and 12 bases separated the two germline ends. This CDR3 reads CASSLNPDRNTEAFF. The CDR3 coding sequence is TGTGCCAGCAGCTTAAATCCGGACAGAAACACTGAAGCTTTCTTT.

In its sample, this clone was seen once. This rearrangement joins TRBV7-6 to TRBJ2-1; 7 bases are shared with TRBD1. This CDR3 is built from 14 residues. From germline, CDR1 is SGHVS and CDR2 FNYEAQ. After removal of 5 bases from V and 4 bases from J, the junction contained 5 bases not matched to a gene. CDR3 DNA sequence: TGTGCCAGCAGCACCCGACAGGGATACAATGAGCAGTTCTTC. This gives the protein CASSTRQGYNEQFF.

The V call is TRBV11-2, the J call TRBJ1-1; D unresolved. The ends were cut back, 1 base at V and 7 bases at J, with 10 bases in the middle. The CDR3 consists of 13 residues. Per germline, CDR1 SGHAT and CDR2 FQNNGV. This chain's CDR3 is CASSLGGFGEAFF. CDR3 in DNA: TGTGCCAGCAGCTTAGGTGGTTTCGGTGAAGCTTTCTTT.

The chain uses TRBV7-9 and TRBJ1-2, with D possibly being TRBD1 (5 bases). Germline V lookup: CDR1 SEHNR, CDR2 FQNEAQ (reference sequence). The CDR3 spans 13 residues. V was clipped by 1 base and J by 8 bases, with 11 bases between them. The CDR3 protein is CASSLVGRDGYTF. The CDR3 nucleotides are TGTGCCAGCAGCTTAGTGGGCAGGGACGGCTACACCTTC.

This clone was recorded once. The chain couples TRBV27 to TRBJ2-1, with 10 positions matching TRBD2. After removal of 3 bases from V and 2 bases from J, the junction contained 1 base not matched to a gene. Germline assignment: CDR1 MNHEY and CDR2 SMNVEV (reference sequence). The CDR3 is made up of 15 amino acids. The CDR3: CASSLLAGAYNEQFF. CDR3 coding DNA: TGTGCCAGCAGTTTGCTAGCGGGGGCCTACAATGAGCAGTTCTTC.

The V and J genes are TRBV15 and TRBJ2-6, with 7 bases aligning to TRBD1. The CDR3 extends over 16 amino acids. J gave up 0 bases and V 4 bases, and 3 bases lay outside the gene matches. Germline lookup yields CDR1 LNHNV and CDR2 YYDKDF (reference sequence). The CDR3 spells CATSTGGNSGANVLTF. CDR3 sequence (DNA): TGTGCCACCAGCACAGGGGGTAACTCTGGGGCCAACGTCCTGACTTTC. Using reference TRBV15 and TRBJ2-6 for the parts outside the CDR3, the full variable domain is DAMVIQNPRYQVTQFGKPVTLSCSQTLNHNVMYWYQQKSSQAPKLLFHYYDKDFNNEADTPDNFQSRRPNTSFCFLDIRSPGLGDTAMYLCATSTGGNSGANVLTFGAGSRLTVL.

This clone was counted a single time. The same CDR3 is also encoded by other DNA sequences in this sample. V and J are TRBV7-2 and TRBJ2-2; D is possibly TRBD2 (6 bases). Trimming left V 4 bases short and J 7 bases short, with 10 bases between. This CDR3 is 13 amino acids long. The germline gives CDR1 SGHTA, CDR2 FQGNSA. The CDR3 bases are TGTGCCAGCAGCTCAACCGGGAGCGGGGAGCTGTTTTTT. Protein: CASSSTGSGELFF.

V and J are TRBV12-5 and TRBJ1-1; D call uncertain. There are 15 residues in the CDR3. V was cut by 0 bases and J by 1 base, with 9 bases left in between. Germline-derived CDR1 and CDR2 are LGHNT and FRNRAP. CDR3 coding DNA: TGTGCTAGTGGTTTGGTACCCGCAGGGAACACTGAAGCTTTCTTT. It codes for CASGLVPAGNTEAFF.

This chain uses TRBV6-6 with TRBJ1-2; 7 bases are a match to TRBD1. The CDR3 sequence is 15 residues long. CDR1 is MNHNY and CDR2 is SVGAGI in the germline V gene (reference sequence). V lost 6 bases to trimming and J lost 2 bases; unmatched junction nucleotides: 9. The CDR3, as DNA: TGTGCCAGCAGGACAGGGACTACCTCAAACTATGGCTACACCTTC. Amino acid sequence: CASRTGTTSNYGYTF.

In this sample, this clone turned up once. This rearrangement joins TRBV10-3 to TRBJ1-3, with D unresolved. This CDR3 has 16 amino acids. V was pared by 0 bases and J by 0 bases, with 9 bases between. CDR1 and CDR2 (germline): ENHRY, SYGVKD. CDR3 DNA: TGTGCCATCAGTGAGTCGGGATACAGCTCTGGAAACACCATATATTTT. Its protein product is CAISESGYSSGNTIYF.

V usage is TRBV19 and J usage is TRBJ2-5, with D possibly TRBD1 on 5 matching bases. CDR3 size: 12 residues. The V gene's germline CDR1 is LNHDA and CDR2 SQIVND (reference sequence). The V end lost 8 bases, the J end lost 2 bases, and 9 bases lay between the germline ends. Here the CDR3 DNA reads TGTGCCAGTGGGGCGCGGCAAGAGACCCAGTACTTC. Translated: CASGARQETQYF.

This clone was observed a single time. The sample holds other DNA sequences that translate to the same CDR3. The chain is built from TRBV29-1 and TRBJ1-1; a possible D gene is TRBD1 (6 bases). CDR1 and CDR2 (germline): SQVTM, ANQGSEA. Trimming shortened V by 7 bases and J by 2 bases, and 14 bases separated the two germline ends. This CDR3 contains 13 residues. The CDR3 region has the DNA TGCAGCGCCGCGGACAGACTTAACACTGAAGCTTTCTTT. It codes for CSAADRLNTEAFF.

V and J are TRBV7-9 and TRBJ2-5; D possibly matches TRBD1 or TRBD2 (5 bases each). The germline CDR1 and CDR2 sequences are SEHNR and FQNEAQ (reference sequence). V lost 2 bases and J 4 bases, leaving 23 bases between the germline ends. This CDR3 region has 18 residues. The CDR3: CASSLFWGSGGIGETQYF. The CDR3 bases are TGTGCCAGCAGCTTATTTTGGGGGTCGGGTGGGATTGGAGAGACCCAGTACTTC.

The chain recombines TRBV9 with TRBJ1-3; D gene ambiguous. The V and J ends lost 0 bases and 0 bases respectively, with 10 bases between them. Germline V gene sequence: CDR1 SGDLS, CDR2 YYNGEE. The CDR3 is 16 amino acids. CDR3 amino acids: CASSVDLGNSGNTIYF. CDR3 nucleotide sequence: TGTGCCAGCAGCGTAGATCTGGGAAACTCTGGAAACACCATATATTTT.

The chain employs TRBV5-1 and TRBJ1-2; TRBD1 might be the D (6 bases). Germline loops: CDR1 SGHRS, CDR2 YFSETQ. The CDR3 is 16 residues long. V lost 1 base to trimming and J lost 8 bases, with 21 bases between them. The chain's CDR3 is CASSLNNWRGLEGYTF. Written as DNA, the CDR3 is TGCGCCAGCAGCTTGAATAACTGGAGGGGGTTGGAGGGCTACACCTTC.

The V and J genes are TRBV19 and TRBJ2-7, with D possibly TRBD1 on 5 matching bases. The CDR3 has 14 residues. Trimming took off 3 bases at V and 4 bases at J, with 13 bases between the two ends. Germline V CDR1 and CDR2: LNHDA, SQIVND (reference sequence). The CDR3 sequence is CASSIPGKEYEQYF. CDR3 DNA: TGTGCCAGTAGTATCCCAGGGAAGGAATACGAGCAGTACTTC.

In this sample, this clone turned up once. The chain has TRBV5-1 and TRBJ1-1; 9 nucleotides align to TRBD1. CDR1 SGHRS and CDR2 YFSETQ come from the germline V gene. With 3 bases clipped from V and 6 bases from J, the junction kept 3 bases outside the gene matches. The CDR3 has 13 amino acids. The CDR3 region is CASSYGQGSEAFF. In nucleotides, the CDR3 is TGCGCCAGCAGCTATGGACAGGGGTCTGAAGCTTTCTTT.

The chain couples TRBV28 to TRBJ2-5, with D hard to call. Germline V CDR1 and CDR2: MDHEN, SYDVKM. CDR3 length: 12 amino acids. The V end lost 9 bases, the J end lost 5 bases, and 13 bases lay between the germline ends. CDR3 protein: CASLYLGETQYF. CDR3 sequence (DNA): TGTGCCAGTCTTTACCTGGGGGAGACCCAGTACTTC.

The count of this clone is one. The V gene is TRBV7-9, the J gene TRBJ2-3, with D unclear. Per germline, CDR1 SEHNR and CDR2 FQNEAQ (reference sequence). This CDR3 spans 11 amino acids. The V and J ends lost 4 bases and 13 bases respectively, with 12 bases between them. The CDR3 spells CASSSRALEYF. CDR3 in DNA: TGTGCCAGCAGCTCACGGGCGCTGGAGTATTTT. Combining the CDR3 with reference TRBV7-9 and TRBJ2-3 gives the whole variable domain DTGVSQNPRHKITKRGQNVTFRCDPISEHNRLYWYRQTLGQGPEFLTYFQNEAQLEKSRLLSDRFSAERPKGSFSTLEIQRTEQGDSAMYLCASSSRALEYFGPGTRLTVL.

V is TRBV6-1 and J is TRBJ2-3; D remains ambiguous. Trimming left V 8 bases short and J 1 base short, with 10 bases between. CDR1 is MNHNS and CDR2 is SASEGT in the germline V gene. The CDR3 totals 13 residues. The CDR3 sequence: CASLPGGTDTQYF. CDR3 nucleotide sequence: TGTGCCAGCCTACCGGGCGGCACAGATACGCAGTATTTT.